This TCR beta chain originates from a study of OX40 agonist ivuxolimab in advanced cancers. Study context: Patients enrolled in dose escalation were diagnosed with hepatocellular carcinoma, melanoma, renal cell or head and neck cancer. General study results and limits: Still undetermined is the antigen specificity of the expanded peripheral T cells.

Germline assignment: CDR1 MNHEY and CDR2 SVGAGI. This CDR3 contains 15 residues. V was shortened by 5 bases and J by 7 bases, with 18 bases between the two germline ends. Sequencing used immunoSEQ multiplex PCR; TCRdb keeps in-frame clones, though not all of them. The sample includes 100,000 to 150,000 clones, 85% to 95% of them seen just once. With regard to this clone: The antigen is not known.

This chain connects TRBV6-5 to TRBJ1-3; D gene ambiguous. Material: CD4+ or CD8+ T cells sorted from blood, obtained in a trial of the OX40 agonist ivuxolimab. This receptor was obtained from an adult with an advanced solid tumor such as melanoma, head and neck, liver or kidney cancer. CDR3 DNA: TGTGCCAGCAGTGGGAGGGCCCTGGGCAGGAACACCATATATTTT. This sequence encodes CASSGRALGRNTIYF.